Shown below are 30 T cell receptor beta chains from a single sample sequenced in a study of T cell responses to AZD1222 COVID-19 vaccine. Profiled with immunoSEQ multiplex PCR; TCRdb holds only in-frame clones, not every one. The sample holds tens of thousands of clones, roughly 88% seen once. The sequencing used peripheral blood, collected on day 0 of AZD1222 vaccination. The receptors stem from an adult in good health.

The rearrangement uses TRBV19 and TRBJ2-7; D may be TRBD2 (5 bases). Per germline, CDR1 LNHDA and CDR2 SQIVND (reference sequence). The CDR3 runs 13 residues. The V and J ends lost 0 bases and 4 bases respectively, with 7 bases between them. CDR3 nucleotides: TGTGCCAGTAGTATAGAACGCGGGTACGAGCAGTACTTC. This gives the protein CASSIERGYEQYF.

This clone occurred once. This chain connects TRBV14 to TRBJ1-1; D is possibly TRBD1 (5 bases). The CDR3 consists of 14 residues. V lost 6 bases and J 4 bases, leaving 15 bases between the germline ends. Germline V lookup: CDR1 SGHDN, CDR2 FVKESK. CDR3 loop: CASRPRVGATEAFF. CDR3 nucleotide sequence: TGTGCCAGCAGGCCCAGGGTTGGGGCCACTGAAGCTTTCTTT.

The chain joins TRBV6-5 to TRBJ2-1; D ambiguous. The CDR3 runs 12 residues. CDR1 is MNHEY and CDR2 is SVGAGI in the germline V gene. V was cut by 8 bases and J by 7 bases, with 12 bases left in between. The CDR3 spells CASWFAGNEQFF. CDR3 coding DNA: TGTGCCAGCTGGTTTGCCGGGAATGAGCAGTTCTTC.

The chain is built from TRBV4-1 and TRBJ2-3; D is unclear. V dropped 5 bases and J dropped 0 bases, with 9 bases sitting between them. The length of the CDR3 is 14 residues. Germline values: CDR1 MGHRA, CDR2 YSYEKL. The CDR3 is CASSWRFSTDTQYF. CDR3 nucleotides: TGCGCCAGCAGCTGGCGGTTTAGCACAGATACGCAGTATTTT.

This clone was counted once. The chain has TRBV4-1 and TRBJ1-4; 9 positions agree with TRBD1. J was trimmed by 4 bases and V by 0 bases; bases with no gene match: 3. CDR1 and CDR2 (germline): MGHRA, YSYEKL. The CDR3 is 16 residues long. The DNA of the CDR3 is TGCGCCAGCAGCCAAGAACCGGGACAGGGTAATGAAAAACTGTTTTTT. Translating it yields CASSQEPGQGNEKLFF.

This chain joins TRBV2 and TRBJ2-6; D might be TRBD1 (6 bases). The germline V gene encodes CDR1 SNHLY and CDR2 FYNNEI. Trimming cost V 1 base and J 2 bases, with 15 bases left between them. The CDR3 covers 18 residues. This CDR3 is CASSEVRTVTTGANVLTF. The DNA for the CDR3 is TGTGCCAGCAGTGAAGTTCGGACAGTTACTACTGGGGCCAACGTCCTGACTTTC.

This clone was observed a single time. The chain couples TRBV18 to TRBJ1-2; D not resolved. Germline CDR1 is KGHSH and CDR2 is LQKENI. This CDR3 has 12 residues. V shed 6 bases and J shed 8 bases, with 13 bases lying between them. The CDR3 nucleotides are TGTGCCAGCTCGCGGGCAGACTTCGGCTACACCTTC. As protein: CASSRADFGYTF. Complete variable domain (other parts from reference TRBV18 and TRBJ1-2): NAGVMQNPRHLVRRRGQEARLRCSPMKGHSHVYWYRQLPEEGLKFMVYLQKENIIDESGMPKERFSAEFPKEGPSILRIQQVVRGDSAAYFCASSRADFGYTFGSGTRLTVV.

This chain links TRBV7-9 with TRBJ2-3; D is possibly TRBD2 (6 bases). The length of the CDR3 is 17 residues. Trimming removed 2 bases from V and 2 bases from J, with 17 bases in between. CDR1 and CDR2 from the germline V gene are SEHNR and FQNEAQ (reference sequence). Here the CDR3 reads CASSLTRVAAFTDTQYF. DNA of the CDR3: TGTGCCAGCAGCTTAACTCGGGTAGCGGCCTTCACAGATACGCAGTATTTT.

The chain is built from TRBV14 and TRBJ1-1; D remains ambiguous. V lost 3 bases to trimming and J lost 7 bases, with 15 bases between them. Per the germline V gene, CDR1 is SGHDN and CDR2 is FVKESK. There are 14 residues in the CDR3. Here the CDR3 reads CASSHNLGGREAFF. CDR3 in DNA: TGTGCCAGCAGCCACAACTTGGGAGGGCGTGAAGCTTTCTTT.

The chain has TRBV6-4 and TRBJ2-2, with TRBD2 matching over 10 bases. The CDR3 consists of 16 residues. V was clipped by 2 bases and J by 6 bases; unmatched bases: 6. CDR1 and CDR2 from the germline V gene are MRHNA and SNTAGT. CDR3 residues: CASSDGSGRASGELFF. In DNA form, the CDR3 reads TGTGCCAGCAGTGACGGAAGCGGGAGGGCCTCCGGGGAGCTGTTTTTT.

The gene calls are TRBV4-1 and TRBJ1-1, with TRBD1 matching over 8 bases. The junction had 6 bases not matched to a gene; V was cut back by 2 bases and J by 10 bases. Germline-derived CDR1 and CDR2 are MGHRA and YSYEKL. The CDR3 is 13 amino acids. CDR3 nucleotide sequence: TGCGCCAGCAGCCAACAGGGGGCTAGTGCAGCTTTCTTT. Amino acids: CASSQQGASAAFF.

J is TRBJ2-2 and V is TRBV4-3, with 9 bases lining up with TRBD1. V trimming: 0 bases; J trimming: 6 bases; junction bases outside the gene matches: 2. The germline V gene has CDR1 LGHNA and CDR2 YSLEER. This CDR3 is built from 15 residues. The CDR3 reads CASSQETGGAGELFF. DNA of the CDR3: TGCGCCAGCAGCCAAGAGACAGGGGGTGCCGGGGAGCTGTTTTTT.

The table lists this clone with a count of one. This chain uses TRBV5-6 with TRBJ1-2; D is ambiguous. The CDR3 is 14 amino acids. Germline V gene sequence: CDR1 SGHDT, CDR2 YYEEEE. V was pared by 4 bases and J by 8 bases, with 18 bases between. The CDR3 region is CASSVTSQGGGYTF. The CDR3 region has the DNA TGTGCCAGCAGCGTGACTTCTCAAGGAGGAGGCTACACCTTC.

DNA of the CDR3: TGTGCCAGCAGTGACGACAGGGATTCACCCCTCCACTTT. Protein product: CASSDDRDSPLHF. The chain carries TRBV6-4 and TRBJ1-6; 7 nucleotides agree with TRBD1. Trimming at V came to 2 bases and at J to 8 bases, leaving 0 bases not matched to a gene. CDR1 and CDR2 (germline): MRHNA, SNTAGT. The CDR3 runs to 13 residues.

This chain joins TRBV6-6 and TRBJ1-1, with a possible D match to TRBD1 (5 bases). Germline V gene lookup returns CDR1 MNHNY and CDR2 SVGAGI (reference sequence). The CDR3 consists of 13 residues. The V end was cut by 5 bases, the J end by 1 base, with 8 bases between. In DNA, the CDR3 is TGTGCCAGCAGTCTCGGGGGGAACACTGAAGCTTTCTTT. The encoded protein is CASSLGGNTEAFF.

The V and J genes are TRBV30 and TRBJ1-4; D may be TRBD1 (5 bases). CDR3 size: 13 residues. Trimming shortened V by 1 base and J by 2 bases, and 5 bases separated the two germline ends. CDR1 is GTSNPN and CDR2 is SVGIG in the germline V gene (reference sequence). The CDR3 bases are TGTGCCTGGAGTGGACAGACTAATGAAAAACTGTTTTTT. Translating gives CAWSGQTNEKLFF.

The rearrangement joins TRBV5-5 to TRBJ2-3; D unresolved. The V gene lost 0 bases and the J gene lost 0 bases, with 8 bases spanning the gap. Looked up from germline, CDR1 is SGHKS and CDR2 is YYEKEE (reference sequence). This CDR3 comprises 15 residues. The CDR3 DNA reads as TGTGCCAGCAGCTTGGCCCGACCTAGCACAGATACGCAGTATTTT. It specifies CASSLARPSTDTQYF.

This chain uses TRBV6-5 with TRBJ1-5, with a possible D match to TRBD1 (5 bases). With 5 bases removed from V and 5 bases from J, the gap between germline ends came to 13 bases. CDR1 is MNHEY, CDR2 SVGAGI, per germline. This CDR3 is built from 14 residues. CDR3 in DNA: TGTGCCAGCAGTCTCCGGGGGACCGATCAGCCCCAGCATTTT. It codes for CASSLRGTDQPQHF.

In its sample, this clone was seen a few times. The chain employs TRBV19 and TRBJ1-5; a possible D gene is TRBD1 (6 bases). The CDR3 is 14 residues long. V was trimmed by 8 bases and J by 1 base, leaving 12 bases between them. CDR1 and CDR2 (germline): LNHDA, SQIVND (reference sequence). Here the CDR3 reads CASGTGWSNQPQHF. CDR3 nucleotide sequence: TGTGCCAGTGGAACAGGGTGGAGCAATCAGCCCCAGCATTTT.

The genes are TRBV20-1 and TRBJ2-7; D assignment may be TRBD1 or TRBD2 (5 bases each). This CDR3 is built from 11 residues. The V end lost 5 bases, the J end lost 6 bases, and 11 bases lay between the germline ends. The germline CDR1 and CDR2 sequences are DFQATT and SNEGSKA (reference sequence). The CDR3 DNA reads TGCAGTGCTCAGCCCGGGACCGAGCAGTACTTC. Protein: CSAQPGTEQYF.

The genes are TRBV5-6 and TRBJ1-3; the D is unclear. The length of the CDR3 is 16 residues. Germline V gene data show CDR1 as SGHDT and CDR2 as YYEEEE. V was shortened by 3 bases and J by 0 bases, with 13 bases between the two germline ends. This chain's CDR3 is CASSSQAPLSGNTIYF. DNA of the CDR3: TGTGCCAGCAGCTCGCAGGCTCCTCTCTCTGGAAACACCATATATTTT. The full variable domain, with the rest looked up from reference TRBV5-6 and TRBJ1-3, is DAGVTQSPTHLIKTRGQQVTLRCSPKSGHDTVSWYQQALGQGPQFIFQYYEEEERQRGNFPDRFSGHQFPNYSSELNVNALLLGDSALYLCASSSQAPLSGNTIYFGEGSWLTVV.

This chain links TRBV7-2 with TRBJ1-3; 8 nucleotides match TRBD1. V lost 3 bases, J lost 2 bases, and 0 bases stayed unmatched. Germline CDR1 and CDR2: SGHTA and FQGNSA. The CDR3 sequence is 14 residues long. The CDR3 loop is CASSLDRAGNTIYF. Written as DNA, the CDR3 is TGTGCCAGCAGCTTGGACAGGGCTGGAAACACCATATATTTT.

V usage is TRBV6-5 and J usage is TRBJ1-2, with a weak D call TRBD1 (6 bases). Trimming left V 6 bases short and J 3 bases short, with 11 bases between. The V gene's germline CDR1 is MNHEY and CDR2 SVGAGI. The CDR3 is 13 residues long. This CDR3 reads CASSLGTHYGYTF. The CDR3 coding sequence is TGTGCCAGCAGCCTCGGGACACACTATGGCTACACCTTC.

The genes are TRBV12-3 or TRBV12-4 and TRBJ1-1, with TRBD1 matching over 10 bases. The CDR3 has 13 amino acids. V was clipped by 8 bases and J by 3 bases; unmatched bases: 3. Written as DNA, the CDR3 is TGTGCCAGCCGGGGACAGGGGTACACTGAAGCTTTCTTT. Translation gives CASRGQGYTEAFF.

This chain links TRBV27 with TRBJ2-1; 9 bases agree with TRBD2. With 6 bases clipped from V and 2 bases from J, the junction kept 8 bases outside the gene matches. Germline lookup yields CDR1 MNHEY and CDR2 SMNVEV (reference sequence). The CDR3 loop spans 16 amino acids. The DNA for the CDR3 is TGTGCCAGCAGAAAATTAGCGGGAGAAACCTACAATGAGCAGTTCTTC. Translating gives CASRKLAGETYNEQFF.

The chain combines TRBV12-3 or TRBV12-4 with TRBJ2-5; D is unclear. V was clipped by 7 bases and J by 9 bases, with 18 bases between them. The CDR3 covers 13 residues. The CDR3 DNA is TGTGCCAGCACCCGACTGGGCCTCACATCCCAGTACTTC. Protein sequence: CASTRLGLTSQYF.

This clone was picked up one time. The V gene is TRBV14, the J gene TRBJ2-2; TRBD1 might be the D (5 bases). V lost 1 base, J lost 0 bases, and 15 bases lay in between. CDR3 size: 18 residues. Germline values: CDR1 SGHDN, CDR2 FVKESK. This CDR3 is CASSQVMRTRTNTGELFF. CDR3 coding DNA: TGTGCCAGCAGCCAAGTCATGCGGACACGCACGAACACCGGGGAGCTGTTTTTT.

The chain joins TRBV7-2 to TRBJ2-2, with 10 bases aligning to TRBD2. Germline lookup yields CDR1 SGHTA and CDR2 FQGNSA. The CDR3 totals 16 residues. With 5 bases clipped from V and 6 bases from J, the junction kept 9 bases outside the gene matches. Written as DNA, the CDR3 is TGTGCCAGCAGCCAAACTAGCGGGACATGGGCCGGGGAGCTGTTTTTT. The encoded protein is CASSQTSGTWAGELFF.

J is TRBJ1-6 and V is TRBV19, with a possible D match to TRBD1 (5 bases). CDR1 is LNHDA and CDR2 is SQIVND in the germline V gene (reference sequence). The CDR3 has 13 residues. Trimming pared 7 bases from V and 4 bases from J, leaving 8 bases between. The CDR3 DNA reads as TGTGCCAGTACGGGGGGGTATAATTCACCCCTCCACTTT. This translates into CASTGGYNSPLHF.

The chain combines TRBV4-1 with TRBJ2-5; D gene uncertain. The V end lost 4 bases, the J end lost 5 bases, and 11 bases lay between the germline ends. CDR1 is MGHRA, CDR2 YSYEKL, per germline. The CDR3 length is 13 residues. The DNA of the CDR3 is TGCGCCAGCAGCCTAGGGAATCGGGAGACCCAGTACTTC. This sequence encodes CASSLGNRETQYF.